This T cell receptor (beta chain) was sequenced during a study of T-cell memory formation after mild COVID-19 (dated by TCRdb to the early 2020s). Background for the entire study: Most TCR sequence clusters were specific to one of the two donors. The cohort was made up of two young adult volunteers, one female and one male, who were previously healthy. In two donors, T-cell clones that expanded and contracted after mild COVID-19 were followed by sequencing TCRalpha and TCRbeta repertoires longitudinally. The full study reports these points: SARS-CoV-2 specificity was not confirmed for the second-wave clones peaking on day 37. Some responding clones were found in pre-infection memory, which suggests that pre-existing cross-reactive memory T cells took part in the SARS-CoV-2 response. Contracting CD4+ clones turned up mainly in the CM and EM memory subsets, whereas EMRA was where CD8+ clones were enriched. From day 15 to 85, contracting clones showed balanced CD4/CD8 phenotypes, whereas a second wave of clones that expanded from day 15 to 37 leaned towards CD4+. The study covered only two mild cases, and larger cohorts including severe cases with pre-infection samples were considered necessary.

PBMCs were isolated by Ficoll-Paque density gradient centrifugation. The germline V and J ends show losses of 3 bases and 6 bases respectively, and no gene match explains 14 bases of the junction. The CDR3 measures 18 amino acids from cysteine to phenylalanine. Only the CDR3 region is kept as DNA, spanning 54 bases read in frame from base 1. The germline V gene yields SGHRS for CDR1 and YFSETQ for CDR2. Concerning this clonotype itself: Its antigen is unknown. Within one base of it there is no much larger clone, and no base qualities were kept.

TCRdb names Illumina NovaSeq 6000 as the instrument used. cDNA libraries for TCRalpha and TCRbeta were prepared by 5'RACE using constant-segment primers, with sample barcodes and unique molecular identifiers added. RNA was extracted from every sample with Trizol reagent. Amplification of the libraries took two PCR steps, and the second step added a second sample barcode plus Illumina TruSeq adapters. The libraries were sequenced on an Illumina NovaSeq using 2 x 150 bp paired-end reads. Concerning the study's data processing: Demultiplexing of reads and collapsing into UMI-guided consensus sequences were performed with migec v1.2.7. Using mixcr v2.1.11, the UMI consensuses were aligned to TRA and TRB V and J templates and assembled into clonotypes. Clonotypes were classified as expanded or contracted when called significant by both edgeR and NoisET, with noise models trained on biological replicates. For edgeR calls, the thresholds were a false discovery rate-adjusted p below 0.01 and a log2 fold-change of 1. PCA with hierarchical clustering of max-normalized trajectories of the 1000 most abundant clonotypes was used as exploratory dynamics analysis. Separately sequenced CD4+ and CD8+ repertoires were used to assign the CD4 or CD8 phenotype of responding clones. TCRdb reprocessing: public reads trimmed at Q25 with fastp, clones called with MiXCR, in-frame beta chains kept. Rows are combined by CDR3 protein, so each entry shows the most common genes and DNA. In this record, the V and J calls reflect TCRdb's handling and not the investigators' own analysis. Recorded for this sample are about 320,000 distinct CDR3 sequences; roughly 13% of them occurred a single time. The top ten hold around 20% of the sample.

Source material: PBMCs or a T cell subset sorted from them (not recorded which). The V and J segments used are TRBV5-1 and TRBJ2-2, with 10 bases aligning to TRBD1. The receptor was isolated from a young man who had mild COVID-19 (a few samples of this study predate the infection). The sample titles of this study are shuffled in the database, so cell type and time point are left out; the donor was told from shared clones. Here is the DNA: TGCGCCAGCAGCTCTTTCCGGGACAGGGGATGGAAAGCCGGGGAGCTGTTTTTT. Translation gives CASSSFRDRGWKAGELFF.